This TCR beta chain is from a study of beta chain features in type 1 diabetes (dated by TCRdb to the late 2010s). Study-wide context: No differences in mean age, gender distribution, total cell number or subset yield were found between patients and healthy donors. A total of approximately 100 million sorted cells were examined across all samples, and the number of cells per subset was strongly correlated with RNA yield. In the study, recently diagnosed type 1 diabetes patients and matched healthy donors were compared on the TCRB repertoires of their sorted circulating CD4+ T cell subsets. Whereas all 30 or so donors provided naive and central memory subsets, regulatory and stem cell-like memory subsets were isolated from just 8 patients and roughly eight healthy donors.

Details on this clone: The antigen it recognizes is unknown. Qualities for individual bases were not recorded, and no much larger clone is one base off.

A single peripheral blood draw of roughly 0.11 L on average was collected from each donor into heparinised tubes. Naive, central memory, regulatory and stem cell-like memory CD4+ T cells were sorted on a BD FACSAria II using a panel including CD45RO, CCR7, CD25, CD127, CD95 and CD27. All sorted populations exceeded 95% purity. PBMCs were separated immediately by Lymphoprep density gradient centrifugation and were stained directly, without being cultured. So that batch effects would be minimized, each experiment stained and sorted samples in pairs, pairing one healthy donor with one patient. V is cut by 5 bases and J by 0 bases, and the space between the germline ends is 17 bases. The CDR3 contains 17 residues, cysteine and phenylalanine counted. The retained sequence is limited to the CDR3, 51 bases, with the frame set at the first base. From the germline V gene, CDR1 is SQVTM and CDR2 is ANQGSEA.

The entire isolated RNA was reverse transcribed using the High Capacity cDNA Reverse Transcription Kit, and thus expressed TCRB transcripts were sequenced. Deep immunoSEQ sequencing was performed on naive, central memory and regulatory T cell samples, with an average of roughly 3.6 million total reads per sample. Sorted cells were lysed in RLT buffer and RNA was extracted with DNase-treated RNeasy Micro or Mini kits, depending on cell number. Each cell subset was processed separately to prevent cross-contamination, with patient and healthy donor samples processed together. TCRB sequences were amplified from cDNA with the immunoSEQ multiplex PCR, producing 87-bp fragments spanning the CDR3 region. The amplicons were sequenced using the Illumina HiSeq platform. The paper's processing steps were these. PCR bias was computationally corrected using synthetic template baselines, reads within Hamming distance 2 were collapsed, and singletons that could not be merged were discarded. By aligning reads against IMGT, V, D and J genes, CDR3 length, and insertions or deletions at six rearrangement sites were assigned. Clonotype counts were normalized to sorted cell number within each subset before computing true diversity and Gini coefficients with the tcR R package. Repertoire sharing was quantified using the overlap coefficient calculated on TCRB nucleotide sequences. Out-of-frame TCRB sequences from naive cells were analyzed to stand in for the pre-selection repertoire. Here the immuneACCESS table is served through TCRdb, limited to in-frame sequences with V and J called. Missing clones are a known gap in these copies; in checked studies unresolved V genes cover under half, and the rest lacks a known reason. V, J and clone size reflect that table, while D and trimming were determined from the DNA. The table for this sample lists 640,000 or so clones; about an eighth of them were counted only once. Approximately 0.022% of the sample goes to the ten largest clones.

Points the paper makes about the study in general: Type 1 diabetes patients showed a moderate but significant shortening of TCRB CDR3 length in all four CD4+ subsets. Naive, central memory and regulatory TCRB repertoires appeared more similar among patients than among healthy donors. PCR might favor shorter templates, but patient and control samples were amplified and corrected together, so any skew would affect both groups equally. Patients with type 1 diabetes made fewer insertions and deleted more nucleotides at VDJ recombination sites, implying thymic rearrangement abnormalities. Because the HLA sub-analyses included only small numbers of individuals, any influence of HLA type on TCRB rearrangement was left unresolved. Because cDNA rather than genomic DNA was sequenced, highly expressing activated cells could have been over-represented, although no difference in activation and CD3 levels was found between groups.

The sequence links TRBV29-1 to TRBJ2-6; the D region possibly corresponds to TRBD1 (5 bases align). The specimen sequenced was naive CD4+ T cells from blood. The intended sense of this specimen's cell subset or site label: true naive CD4+ T cells. The receptor was derived from a young man with type 1 diabetes. CDR3 sequence: CSVRQGSSGSGANVLTF. The DNA is TGCAGCGTTCGTCAGGGAAGTTCGGGCTCTGGGGCCAACGTCCTGACTTTC.